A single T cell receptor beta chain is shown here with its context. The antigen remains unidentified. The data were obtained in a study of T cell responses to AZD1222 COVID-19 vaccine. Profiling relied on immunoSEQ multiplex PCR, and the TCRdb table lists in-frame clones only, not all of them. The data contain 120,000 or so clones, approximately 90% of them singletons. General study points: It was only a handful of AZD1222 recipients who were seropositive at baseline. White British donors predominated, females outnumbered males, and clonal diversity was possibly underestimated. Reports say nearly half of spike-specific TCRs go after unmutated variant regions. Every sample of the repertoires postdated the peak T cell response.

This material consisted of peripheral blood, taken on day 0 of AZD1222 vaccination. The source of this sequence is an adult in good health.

In nucleotides, the CDR3 is TGTGCCAGCAGTTTTAAGGGAATTAGCACAGATACGCAGTATTTT. Its translation is CASSFKGISTDTQYF. V is TRBV27 and J is TRBJ2-3, with D unclear. The length of the CDR3 is 15 residues. Trimming cost V 3 bases and J 0 bases, with 10 bases left between them. Germline lookup yields CDR1 MNHEY and CDR2 SMNVEV (reference sequence).